Each of the 27 T cell receptor beta chains below was sequenced from the same sample in a study of metastatic and nonmetastatic thyroid tumors. No treatment had been given to any patient before thyroid surgery. TCRdb re-called clones from the PCR reads using MiXCR. The sample has over 7,500 clones, roughly 26% seen once. The sample consisted of adjacent normal tissue. The receptors here all came from a female donor with papillary thyroid cancer or a benign thyroid nodule (not recorded which). Some clones in this sample may be carry-over from other donors' samples.

This clone rates as medium-sized. The CDR3 nucleotides are TGTGCCACCAGTGATATCAGACAGGGGGACTATGGCTACACCTTC. Translated: CATSDIRQGDYGYTF. The chain combines TRBV24-1 with TRBJ1-2, with TRBD1 identical over 9 bases. Losses at the gene ends were 3 bases for V and 3 bases for J; bases not matched to a gene: 4. The CDR3 runs 15 residues. Germline-derived CDR1 and CDR2 are KGHDR and SFDVKD.

This clone is classed as medium-sized (0.01 to 0.1%). The rearrangement joins TRBV5-1 to TRBJ1-2, with D unclear. From germline, CDR1 is SGHRS and CDR2 YFSETQ. The CDR3 runs to 14 residues. The germline V and J ends were trimmed by 0 bases and 10 bases, with 16 bases remaining between them. The CDR3 region has the DNA TGCGCCAGCAGCTTGGCCAGAGGTATAAGCGACTACACCTTC. It translates to CASSLARGISDYTF.

This clone was counted at least ten times. The chain combines TRBV7-9 with TRBJ2-4; D tentatively fits TRBD1 or TRBD2 (6 bases each). Germline CDR1 and CDR2: SEHNR and FQNEAQ (reference sequence). The CDR3 consists of 16 residues. V was pared by 4 bases and J by 3 bases, with 16 bases between. CDR3 amino acids: CASSWERGVSKNIQYF. The CDR3 region has the DNA TGTGCCAGCAGCTGGGAAAGGGGGGTTAGCAAAAACATTCAGTACTTC.

Within the sample, this clone is medium-sized. The rearrangement uses TRBV20-1 and TRBJ1-1; TRBD1 matches 7 bases. The V gene's germline CDR1 is DFQATT and CDR2 SNEGSKA (reference sequence). CDR3 length: 12 residues. The J segment lost 5 bases and the V segment lost 3 bases, leaving 3 bases of the junction unmatched. For the CDR3, the DNA is TGCAGTGCTAGGCAGGGGGGGACTGAAGCTTTCTTT. The encoded protein is CSARQGGTEAFF.

This clone counts as medium-sized. This sequence joins TRBV6-1 and TRBJ2-3, with 10 bases fitting TRBD1. Germline values: CDR1 MNHNS, CDR2 SASEGT. V gave up 7 bases and J gave up 11 bases; unmatched junction bases: 6. The CDR3 spans 12 residues. The chain's CDR3 is CASTWDRGVQYF. The CDR3 nucleotides read TGTGCCAGCACCTGGGACAGGGGAGTGCAGTATTTT.

This clone was counted many times. J is TRBJ2-3 and V is TRBV27; 8 bases line up with TRBD1. CDR3 length: 12 residues. In germline, CDR1 is MNHEY, CDR2 SMNVEV (reference sequence). V was pared by 5 bases and J by 14 bases, with 9 bases of the junction left unmatched. CDR3 protein: CASSLGQGIWYF. The CDR3 coding sequence is TGTGCCAGCAGTCTAGGACAGGGAATTTGGTATTTT.

The chain uses TRBV6-2 or TRBV6-3 and TRBJ1-1, with D uncertain. Germline lookup yields CDR1 MNHEY and CDR2 SVGEGT. Trimming took off 8 bases at V and 0 bases at J, with 10 bases between the two ends. This CDR3 is 13 amino acids long. The DNA of the CDR3 is TGTGCCAGCCAGGACGTACTGAACACTGAAGCTTTCTTT. Its translation is CASQDVLNTEAFF.

This clone occurred once. The CDR3 DNA sequence: TGCGCCAGCAGAGGAGCGGCGGGATCCCATTACGAGCAGTACTTC. This encodes CASRGAAGSHYEQYF. The chain employs TRBV5-1 and TRBJ2-7; maybe TRBD2 (6 bases). The V gene's germline CDR1 is SGHRS and CDR2 YFSETQ. The CDR3 extends over 15 amino acids. With 5 bases removed from V and 4 bases from J, the gap between germline ends came to 19 bases. The complete variable domain, with remaining parts taken from reference TRBV5-1 and TRBJ2-7, reads KAGVTQTPRYLIKTRGQQVTLSCSPISGHRSVSWYQQTPGQGLQFLFEYFSETQRNKGNFPGRFSGRQFSNSRSEMNVSTLELGDSALYLCASRGAAGSHYEQYFGPGTRLTVT.

This clone turned up a few times. This chain links TRBV5-5 with TRBJ1-1; the D is unclear. Germline V CDR1 and CDR2: SGHKS, YYEKEE (reference sequence). The CDR3 consists of 11 residues. V lost 6 bases, J lost 14 bases, and 17 bases lay in between. The CDR3 spells CASTEGNGAFF. DNA for the CDR3: TGTGCCAGCACTGAAGGGAATGGAGCCTTCTTT.

On this clone itself: A single base separates this from a much larger clone, so it may be a read error. The J gene is TRBJ2-2, the V gene TRBV20-1; D is undetermined. The CDR3 is 20 amino acids. The germline V gene encodes CDR1 DFQATT and CDR2 SNEGSKA (reference sequence). V gave up 0 bases and J gave up 0 bases, with 23 bases separating them. In DNA, the CDR3 is TGCAGTGCTAGAGATCTTTGGCAGAAGCACCACGAAACGAACACCGGGGAGCTGTTTTTT. It encodes CSARDLWQKHHETNTGELFF.

This clone is medium-sized (0.01 to 0.1%) by share. The chain links TRBV5-1 to TRBJ1-6, with TRBD1 matching 7 bases. The CDR3 is 15 residues long. With V trimmed by 4 bases and J by 6 bases, 7 bases remained unmatched. Germline V CDR1 and CDR2: SGHRS, YFSETQ. The CDR3 region is CASSPRQGGNSPLHF. The CDR3 DNA reads as TGCGCCAGCAGCCCTAGACAGGGCGGTAATTCACCCCTCCACTTT.

As concerns this clone: It is likely a read error, because the conserved phenylalanine at the end of the CDR3 is missing. The chain has TRBV6-1 and TRBJ1-5; no firm D call. CDR1 is MNHNS, CDR2 SASEGT, per germline. The ends were cut back, 2 bases at V and 4 bases at J, with 9 bases in the middle. This CDR3 contains 14 residues. This CDR3 is CASSEKSANQPQHL. The DNA for the CDR3 is TGTGCCAGCAGTGAAAAATCGGCAAATCAGCCCCAGCATCTT.

The J gene is TRBJ2-3, the V gene TRBV7-3; either TRBD1 or TRBD2 may fit D (5 bases each). CDR3 length equals 17 residues. The ends were cut back, 5 bases at V and 3 bases at J, with 21 bases in the middle. Germline V gene sequence: CDR1 SGHTA, CDR2 FQGTGA. The CDR3 here is CASSPNPLGEGTDTQYF. In nucleotides, the CDR3 is TGTGCCAGCAGCCCGAACCCCCTGGGGGAAGGGACAGATACGCAGTATTTT.

This clone was observed at least ten times. This chain uses TRBV6-9 with TRBJ1-2, with D uncertain. This CDR3 comprises 8 residues. Germline V gives CDR1 MNHGY, CDR2 SVAAGI. In nucleotides, the CDR3 is TGTGCTAACTATGGCTACACCTTC. Protein: CANYGYTF.

In this sample, this clone turned up a few times. The chain is built from TRBV7-2 and TRBJ2-7, with 9 bases lining up with TRBD2. Germline V gives CDR1 SGHTA, CDR2 FQGNSA. J gave up 3 bases and V 5 bases, and 2 bases lay outside the gene matches. The CDR3 has 13 residues. Here the CDR3 DNA reads TGTGCCAGCAGCAGGACTAGCGACTACGAGCAGTACTTC. Amino acids: CASSRTSDYEQYF. Full variable domain (remainder filled in from reference TRBV7-2 and TRBJ2-7): GAGVSQSPSNKVTEKGKDVELRCDPISGHTALYWYRQSLGQGLEFLIYFQGNSAPDKSGLPSDRFSAERTGGSVSTLTIQRTQQEDSAVYLCASSRTSDYEQYFGPGTRLTVT.

For this clone: A much more abundant neighbour one base away suggests this may be a read error. The chain combines TRBV6-7 with TRBJ2-5; 7 bases map to TRBD2. TRBV6-7 is designated an ORF whose function remains uncertain. The CDR3 spans 16 residues. The DNA for the CDR3 is TGTGCCAGCACCGGACGGTGGAGGGAGGGTCAAGAGACCCAGCACTTC. Its translation is CASTGRWREGQETQHF.

This clone was found a few times. V gene TRBV20-1 combines with J gene TRBJ2-5, with D possibly being TRBD1 (6 bases). The V gene's germline CDR1 is DFQATT and CDR2 SNEGSKA (reference sequence). Trimming pared 7 bases from V and 5 bases from J, leaving 17 bases between. The CDR3 sequence is 13 residues long. CDR3 coding DNA: TGCAGTGTTCCCGGGACATTGGTTGAGACCCAGTACTTC. Translating it yields CSVPGTLVETQYF.

The gene calls are TRBV2 and TRBJ2-1; D gene ambiguous. Germline assignment: CDR1 SNHLY and CDR2 FYNNEI. Trimming took 5 bases from V and 3 from J, leaving 14 bases between them. The CDR3 sequence is 15 residues long. The CDR3 loop is CASSRDTGNYNEQFF. In DNA, the CDR3 is TGTGCCAGCAGTCGCGATACGGGCAACTACAATGAGCAGTTCTTC.

The V call is TRBV28, the J call TRBJ1-2; 10 bases fit TRBD1. J was trimmed by 8 bases and V by 9 bases; bases with no gene match: 15. The CDR3 has 15 amino acids. Germline CDR1 is MDHEN and CDR2 is SYDVKM. The CDR3 sequence: CASHTPRQGAGGYTF. The CDR3 DNA is TGTGCCAGTCATACACCTCGACAGGGGGCAGGAGGCTACACCTTC.

The chain carries TRBV7-2 and TRBJ1-2; D unclear. CDR3 length equals 13 residues. V lost 4 bases and J lost 6, with 12 bases in between. CDR1 and CDR2 from the germline V gene are SGHTA and FQGNSA. The CDR3 spells CASSSYLTNGYTF. The CDR3 DNA is TGTGCCAGCAGCTCGTACCTGACGAATGGCTACACCTTC.

The rearrangement links TRBV20-1 to TRBJ2-7, with 7 nucleotides matching TRBD1. Per the germline V gene, CDR1 is DFQATT and CDR2 is SNEGSKA (reference sequence). Losses at the gene ends were 6 bases for V and 4 bases for J; bases not matched to a gene: 6. CDR3 length: 12 amino acids. The CDR3 DNA is TGCAGTGCCAGGGACAGACGTTACGAGCAGTACTTC. Protein: CSARDRRYEQYF.

This clone was recorded at least ten times. This may arise from a read error, as a much more abundant clone is one base away. J is TRBJ1-5 and V is TRBV24-1; D remains unclear. The V and J ends lost 6 bases and 6 bases respectively, with 8 bases between them. In germline, CDR1 is KGHDR, CDR2 SFDVKD. The CDR3 has 12 amino acids. The CDR3 loop reads CATSIGSQPQHF. The CDR3 coding sequence is TGTGCCACCAGTATCGGGAGTCAGCCCCAGCATTTT.

In this sample, this clone turned up a few times. The chain is built from TRBV19 and TRBJ2-1, with D perhaps assigned TRBD1 or TRBD2 (5 bases each). The CDR3 extends over 14 amino acids. V dropped 1 base and J dropped 6 bases, with 10 bases sitting between them. CDR1 and CDR2 from the germline V gene are LNHDA and SQIVND (reference sequence). The CDR3 is CASSIAGTTNEQFF. The CDR3 nucleotides read TGTGCCAGTAGTATAGCCGGGACGACCAATGAGCAGTTCTTC.

A few counts support this clone. At the DNA level, this CDR3 is encoded by other sequences in the same sample as well. The rearrangement links TRBV5-1 to TRBJ1-1, with D perhaps TRBD1 (6 bases). The CDR3 sequence is 14 residues long. V was clipped by 5 bases and J by 5 bases, with 16 bases between them. Germline V gene lookup returns CDR1 SGHRS and CDR2 YFSETQ. The CDR3 spells CASSLQGERTEAFF. DNA for the CDR3: TGCGCCAGCAGTCTACAGGGAGAGAGGACTGAAGCTTTCTTT.

This clone is classed as medium-sized. A read error may account for a junction end that differs from germline. The chain recombines TRBV2 with TRBJ1-4; D is possibly TRBD1 (6 bases). This CDR3 contains 12 residues. The germline CDR1 and CDR2 sequences are SNHLY and FYNNEI. The CDR3 region is CASSRMTGYPHF. The CDR3 DNA reads as TGTGCCAGCAGTCGAATGACAGGCTACCCCCATTTT.

This clone is large (0.1 to 1%) by share. The chain combines TRBV6-1 with TRBJ2-3, with 14 bases that match TRBD2. With V trimmed by 0 bases and J by 4 bases, 6 bases remained unmatched. The CDR3 loop spans 18 amino acids. CDR1 and CDR2 from the germline V gene are MNHNS and SASEGT. The CDR3 DNA sequence: TGTGCCAGCAGTGAAGCCCGACTAGCGGGGGGGAATGCAGATACGCAGTATTTT. This encodes CASSEARLAGGNADTQYF.

This clone was seen many times. The rearrangement links TRBV5-6 to TRBJ2-7, with 9 bases aligning to TRBD2. Germline loops: CDR1 SGHDT, CDR2 YYEEEE. The ends lost 3 bases at V and 1 base at J; junction bases unmatched: 5. This CDR3 contains 15 residues. The CDR3 region has the DNA TGTGCCAGCAGCTCCCCTAGCGGGGCGTCCTACGAGCAGTACTTC. Its translation is CASSSPSGASYEQYF.